The source of this TCR beta chain is a study of T cells in Graves' hyperthyroidism and ophthalmopathy. Clinical symptoms, serum thyroxine, TRAb, thyroid ultrasound and orbital computed tomography informed diagnoses. This clonotype turned up a few times. The TCR beta CDR3 regions underwent amplification using RNA transcripts as the source. An initial round of RT-PCR targeting the TCR CDR3 relied on the HTBI primer set. One entry per CDR3 protein, called by TCRdb with MiXCR from the multiplex PCR reads. The sample includes approximately 870,000 distinct CDR3 sequences, around 39% of them seen just once. What was sequenced was blood. This clonotype was sampled from a man between 18 and 35 years old with Graves' hyperthyroidism.

CDR3 coding DNA: TGCGCCAGCAGCTTGGTAGGGGGACAGGGGCGAACCTACGAGCAGTACTTC. Translating gives CASSLVGGQGRTYEQYF. The chain recombines TRBV5-1 with TRBJ2-7; 10 bases are shared with TRBD1. The CDR3 length is 17 residues. Germline V gene sequence: CDR1 SGHRS, CDR2 YFSETQ. V was pared by 0 bases and J by 2 bases, with 8 bases of the junction left unmatched.